A single TCR beta chain is shown here with its context. One end of the junction is discordant with germline, which a read error may explain. Germline CDR1 is SGHRS and CDR2 is YFSETQ. The CDR3 runs to 15 residues. This sample stems from a study of blood T cell repertoires in COVID-19. Clones were read by immunoSEQ multiplex PCR, and TCRdb kept only the in-frame ones, dropping some. Among 250,000 to 300,000 clones listed, 89% were seen once. Sequenced material: peripheral blood. The chain combines TRBV5-1 with TRBJ1-2; TRBD1 aligns across 7 bases. The sequence came from a man aged 50 to 60 with acute or convalescent COVID-19. The CDR3 DNA reads as TGCGCCAGCACCTTGGCGGGGACAGACATTTATGGCTACACCTTC. This encodes CASTLAGTDIYGYTF.